Listed here is a single T cell receptor (beta chain). This specimen belongs to a study of blood T cell repertoires in COVID-19. Looking at the study overall: T cells, B-cell-depleted T cells, or PBMCs provided the cDNA or gDNA that served as material.

Followed over time, Seattle patients had been enrolled while infection was active. Authors' data handling: Reference gene primer amplification gave estimated nucleated cell counts. Assay: immunoSEQ multiplex PCR; the TCRdb copy retains only in-frame clones and omits some. Clone size and the V and J calls come from that table; the DNA yielded D and trimming. The repertoire holds roughly 130,000 clones, with roughly nine tenths as singletons. Sequencing used peripheral blood. This clonotype was obtained from a man between 60 and 75 years old with COVID-19, enrolled during active disease.

The CDR3 nucleotides are TGTGGGGTAAAACAGGGGGCCTCTGGAAACACCATATATTTT. It yields the protein CGVKQGASGNTIYF. The chain carries TRBV19 and TRBJ1-3, with TRBD1 matching over 9 bases. In germline, CDR1 is LNHDA, CDR2 SQIVND (reference sequence). The CDR3 is 14 amino acids.